Listed here are 25 T cell receptor beta chains from one sample, sequenced in a study of graft-versus-host responses after intestinal transplantation. TCRdb's table, derived via immunoSEQ multiplex PCR, lists solely in-frame clones and lacks some. The sample shows over 80,000 clones, approximately 90% of them seen only once. Their antigen targets remain unknown. The sample in question was unstimulated CD8+ T cells sorted from spleen or lymph node cells, obtained before transplant. These receptors all stem from a human donor who was the organ donor for an intestinal transplant.

The table lists this clone with a count of one. This chain uses TRBV4-1 with TRBJ2-5; TRBD2 agrees at 15 bases. The length of the CDR3 is 18 residues. The germline V gene encodes CDR1 MGHRA and CDR2 YSYEKL. V gave up 1 base and J gave up 5 bases; unmatched junction bases: 8. CDR3: CASSQAPGTSGGRETQYF. DNA for the CDR3: TGCGCCAGCAGCCAAGCACCCGGGACTAGCGGGGGGAGGGAGACCCAGTACTTC.

A single count supports this clone. The same CDR3 arises from other DNA sequences in this sample as well. The CDR3 DNA follows: TGTGCCAGCAGCTTAGGGGACAGGGGCTACACCTTC. It encodes CASSLGDRGYTF. The chain recombines TRBV7-9 with TRBJ1-2; 8 nucleotides agree with TRBD1. The V segment lost 1 base and the J segment 8 bases; nucleotides outside the gene matches: 0. The germline V gene encodes CDR1 SEHNR and CDR2 FQNEAQ (reference sequence). The CDR3 extends over 12 amino acids.

The chain recombines TRBV29-1 with TRBJ2-3; 10 nucleotides align to TRBD2. This CDR3 has 13 amino acids. The V segment lost 6 bases and the J segment 4 bases; nucleotides outside the gene matches: 4. Germline V gene sequence: CDR1 SQVTM, CDR2 ANQGSEA. The CDR3 sequence: CSVKRGGPDTQYF. The CDR3 nucleotides are TGCAGCGTAAAGCGGGGGGGCCCAGATACGCAGTATTTT.

The chain recombines TRBV4-3 with TRBJ2-1; a weak D match, TRBD1 (6 bases). Trimming removed 3 bases at V and 10 bases at J, with 25 bases between. CDR1 is LGHNA and CDR2 is YSLEER in the germline V gene. The CDR3 is made up of 17 amino acids. The CDR3 DNA sequence: TGCGCCAGCAGCCAGACAGGAGACTCCTCTTACAAGGGGGAGCAGTTCTTC. It translates to CASSQTGDSSYKGEQFF.

The rearrangement uses TRBV19 and TRBJ2-2; possibly TRBD1 for D (6 bases). Germline CDR1 is LNHDA and CDR2 is SQIVND (reference sequence). CDR3 length: 14 residues. V dropped 8 bases and J dropped 3 bases, with 13 bases sitting between them. This CDR3 reads CASGGPLDTGELFF. The CDR3 coding sequence is TGTGCCAGTGGGGGCCCCTTGGACACCGGGGAGCTGTTTTTT. Full variable domain (outside the CDR3, taken from reference TRBV19 and TRBJ2-2): DGGITQSPKYLFRKEGQNVTLSCEQNLNHDAMYWYRQDPGQGLRLIYYSQIVNDFQKGDIAEGYSVSREKKESFPLTVTSAQKNPTAFYLCASGGPLDTGELFFGEGSRLTVL.

This sequence joins TRBV19 and TRBJ2-7, with TRBD1 as a possible D gene (6 bases). The germline gives CDR1 LNHDA, CDR2 SQIVND (reference sequence). The V gene lost 1 base and the J gene lost 2 bases, with 9 bases spanning the gap. The CDR3 length is 14 residues. CDR3 nucleotide sequence: TGTGCCAGTAGTATAGCGGACAGCACCTACGAGCAGTACTTC. Translation: CASSIADSTYEQYF.

The CDR3 DNA reads TGTGCCAGCAGCTTAACCCCGACAGGGGAACCTCCGAGCTCCTACAATGAGCAGTTCTTC. Residues: CASSLTPTGEPPSSYNEQFF. The rearrangement uses TRBV13 and TRBJ2-1; 8 nucleotides line up with TRBD1. J was trimmed by 0 bases and V by 2 bases; bases with no gene match: 15. This CDR3 region has 20 residues. Germline loops: CDR1 PRHDT, CDR2 FYEKMQ (reference sequence).

The chain has TRBV5-1 and TRBJ2-1, with 11 bases identical to TRBD2. The CDR3 covers 18 residues. Losses at the gene ends were 4 bases for V and 7 bases for J; bases not matched to a gene: 16. Germline V gene lookup returns CDR1 SGHRS and CDR2 YFSETQ. CDR3 loop: CASSPAPAKTSGANEQFF. As DNA, the CDR3 is TGCGCCAGCAGCCCGGCCCCTGCTAAGACTAGCGGGGCGAATGAGCAGTTCTTC.

This clone was counted once. V usage is TRBV19 and J usage is TRBJ2-2; 7 bases match TRBD1. The J segment lost 5 bases and the V segment lost 8 bases, leaving 5 bases of the junction unmatched. Germline values: CDR1 LNHDA, CDR2 SQIVND (reference sequence). The CDR3 sequence is 13 residues long. The CDR3 nucleotides read TGTGCCAGTGAGGACAGGTTGACCGGGGAGCTGTTTTTT. It codes for CASEDRLTGELFF. The variable domain in full, completed from reference TRBV19 and TRBJ2-2, reads DGGITQSPKYLFRKEGQNVTLSCEQNLNHDAMYWYRQDPGQGLRLIYYSQIVNDFQKGDIAEGYSVSREKKESFPLTVTSAQKNPTAFYLCASEDRLTGELFFGEGSRLTVL.

The chain recombines TRBV4-1 with TRBJ2-7, with 9 bases lining up with TRBD1. The CDR3 covers 14 residues. Losses at the gene ends were 1 base for V and 2 bases for J; bases not matched to a gene: 0. Germline CDR1 reads MGHRA; CDR2 reads YSYEKL. CDR3 residues: CASSQGQGAYEQYF. In DNA, the CDR3 is TGCGCCAGCAGCCAAGGACAGGGGGCCTACGAGCAGTACTTC.

The V gene is TRBV25-1, the J gene TRBJ2-2; tentative D call: TRBD1 (5 bases). V lost 0 bases and J 1 base, leaving 9 bases between the germline ends. CDR1 is MGHDK, CDR2 SYGVNS, per germline. There are 16 residues in the CDR3. CDR3 amino acids: CASSEYLDRNTGELFF. In DNA, the CDR3 is TGTGCCAGCAGTGAATATCTCGACAGGAACACCGGGGAGCTGTTTTTT.

The V call is TRBV6-5, the J call TRBJ1-1; D is possibly TRBD1 (6 bases). Per germline, CDR1 MNHEY and CDR2 SVGAGI. Trimming removed 6 bases from V and 4 bases from J, with 9 bases in between. The CDR3 covers 12 residues. The CDR3 DNA is TGTGCCAGCAGCGGGGGGGCCACTGAAGCTTTCTTT. As protein: CASSGGATEAFF.

The J gene is TRBJ1-2, the V gene TRBV18, with unresolved D. Germline-derived CDR1 and CDR2 are KGHSH and LQKENI. The V end was cut by 0 bases, the J end by 6 bases, with 8 bases between. The CDR3 is 13 residues long. CDR3 in amino acids: CASSPPTLDGYTF. Here the CDR3 DNA reads TGTGCCAGCTCACCACCGACTCTTGATGGCTACACCTTC. Full variable domain (remainder filled in from reference TRBV18 and TRBJ1-2): NAGVMQNPRHLVRRRGQEARLRCSPMKGHSHVYWYRQLPEEGLKFMVYLQKENIIDESGMPKERFSAEFPKEGPSILRIQQVVRGDSAAYFCASSPPTLDGYTFGSGTRLTVV.

The rearrangement links TRBV5-4 to TRBJ2-7; D perhaps matches TRBD2 (5 bases). This CDR3 contains 15 residues. Per germline, CDR1 SGHNT and CDR2 YYREEE (reference sequence). Trimming removed 4 bases from V and 4 bases from J, with 18 bases in between. CDR3: CASSLRTSLRYEQYF. The CDR3 coding sequence is TGTGCCAGCAGCCTAAGGACTTCCCTTCGTTACGAGCAGTACTTC.

The chain combines TRBV4-3 with TRBJ2-2; possible D gene TRBD1, 6 bases. Germline-derived CDR1 and CDR2 are LGHNA and YSLEER. Trimming shortened V by 0 bases and J by 9 bases, and 26 bases separated the two germline ends. CDR3 length: 19 amino acids. Here the CDR3 DNA reads TGCGCCAGCAGCCAAGATCGGTTCGCAGGGGATTTCCGTCTGAGGGAGCTGTTTTTT. Encoded protein: CASSQDRFAGDFRLRELFF.

This rearrangement joins TRBV4-3 to TRBJ2-2, with 9 bases fitting TRBD1. CDR3 size: 15 residues. Unmatched junction bases numbered 5, after V lost 3 bases and J lost 6 bases. Germline assignment: CDR1 LGHNA and CDR2 YSLEER. The CDR3 protein is CASSQARTGAGELFF. The CDR3 DNA reads as TGCGCCAGCAGCCAGGCTAGGACAGGGGCCGGGGAGCTGTTTTTT.

The chain links TRBV7-7 to TRBJ1-3, with D unresolved. The CDR3 is 16 residues long. V dropped 10 bases and J dropped 0 bases, with 19 bases sitting between them. Germline V gene sequence: CDR1 SSHAT, CDR2 FNYEAQ (reference sequence). CDR3 in DNA: TGTGCCACCCCCCGGGGAGCCACTAGCTCTGGAAACACCATATATTTT. Its translation is CATPRGATSSGNTIYF.

The V call is TRBV5-1, the J call TRBJ2-1; 8 bases line up with TRBD2. CDR3 length equals 18 residues. J lost 0 bases, V lost 1 base, and 9 bases had no gene match. CDR1 and CDR2 (germline): SGHRS, YFSETQ. CDR3 DNA: TGCGCCAGCAGCTTGTTGGGACTAGTCCCCAGCTCCTACAATGAGCAGTTCTTC. This codes for CASSLLGLVPSSYNEQFF.

CDR3 nucleotides: TGTGCCTGGACTTCGGGGAACGCGGATTCACCCCTCCACTTT. Translating gives CAWTSGNADSPLHF. This sequence joins TRBV30 and TRBJ1-6; no clear D. Germline assignment: CDR1 GTSNPN and CDR2 SVGIG (reference sequence). V lost 4 bases to trimming and J lost 8 bases, with 15 bases between them. The CDR3 runs to 14 residues.

J is TRBJ2-1 and V is TRBV27; D remains unclear. CDR1 and CDR2 from the germline V gene are MNHEY and SMNVEV (reference sequence). The V end lost 7 bases, the J end lost 1 base, and 11 bases lay between the germline ends. The CDR3 length is 14 residues. DNA of the CDR3: TGTGCCAGCACTTTTGGCAGTTCCTACAATGAGCAGTTCTTC. This sequence encodes CASTFGSSYNEQFF.

The chain couples TRBV7-9 to TRBJ2-7, with D perhaps matching TRBD1 (5 bases). CDR1 and CDR2 from the germline V gene are SEHNR and FQNEAQ (reference sequence). The CDR3 is made up of 14 amino acids. V lost 0 bases, J lost 2 bases, and 8 bases lay in between. CDR3 sequence reads: CASSLALDTYEQYF. In DNA, the CDR3 is TGTGCCAGCAGCTTAGCCCTGGACACCTACGAGCAGTACTTC.

Here the CDR3 DNA reads TGTGCCAGCAGGGAGGGCCCGGACCAACCGTCGGGTGAGCAGTTCTTC. Protein sequence: CASREGPDQPSGEQFF. The V gene is TRBV7-9, the J gene TRBJ2-1; maybe TRBD2 (6 bases). Germline values: CDR1 SEHNR, CDR2 FQNEAQ (reference sequence). The CDR3 length is 16 residues. Trimming took 6 bases from V and 9 from J, leaving 24 bases between them.

V usage is TRBV4-3 and J usage is TRBJ2-5; D might be TRBD2 (6 bases). From germline, CDR1 is LGHNA and CDR2 YSLEER. This CDR3 spans 15 amino acids. V dropped 4 bases and J dropped 0 bases, with 12 bases sitting between them. The CDR3 nucleotides are TGCGCCAGCAGCCCCCAGTGGAGGGACCAAGAGACCCAGTACTTC. Translating it yields CASSPQWRDQETQYF.

The chain links TRBV4-1 to TRBJ1-1, with 10 bases identical to TRBD1. In germline, CDR1 is MGHRA, CDR2 YSYEKL. V gave up 4 bases and J gave up 5 bases; unmatched junction bases: 4. The CDR3 consists of 14 residues. In nucleotides, the CDR3 is TGCGCCAGCAGCCTAGGACAGGGGGTAACTGAAGCTTTCTTT. Translated: CASSLGQGVTEAFF.

The chain couples TRBV2 to TRBJ2-4; D is ambiguous. CDR3 length equals 14 residues. The germline gives CDR1 SNHLY, CDR2 FYNNEI. V was pared by 3 bases and J by 0 bases, with 6 bases between. The CDR3, as DNA: TGTGCCAGCAGTGACGGGTTAGCCAAAAACATTCAGTACTTC. This encodes CASSDGLAKNIQYF.